This TCR beta chain derives from a study of blood T cell repertoires in COVID-19. The cohort comprised adults aged roughly 18 to 95 years residing in around 25 US areas. Two negative PCRs, clearance, or symptom resolution had been documented for recovered Cohort 3 donors. As processed by the authors: Amplified reference gene primers provided the basis for estimating nucleated cell counts. Only in-frame clones appear in the TCRdb table, and some are missing; sequencing was by immunoSEQ multiplex PCR. V and J calls and clone size come straight from that table; D and trimming were deduced from the DNA. The profile shows about 280,000 clones, 85% of them singletons. The germline V and J ends were trimmed by 0 bases and 7 bases, with 13 bases remaining between them. The CDR3 loop spans 15 amino acids. Germline V lookup: CDR1 LGHDT, CDR2 YNNKEL (reference sequence).

This TCR was sampled from a woman between 45 and 65 years old who had recovered from COVID-19. The V gene is TRBV3-1 (or the pseudogene TRBV3-2), the J gene TRBJ1-5; the D gene is possibly TRBD1 (6 bases). Material: PBMCs or T cells enriched from blood (not recorded which). The CDR3 nucleotides read TGTGCCAGCAGCCAAGATATGACAGGCCAGCAGCCCCAGCATTTT. It encodes CASSQDMTGQQPQHF.